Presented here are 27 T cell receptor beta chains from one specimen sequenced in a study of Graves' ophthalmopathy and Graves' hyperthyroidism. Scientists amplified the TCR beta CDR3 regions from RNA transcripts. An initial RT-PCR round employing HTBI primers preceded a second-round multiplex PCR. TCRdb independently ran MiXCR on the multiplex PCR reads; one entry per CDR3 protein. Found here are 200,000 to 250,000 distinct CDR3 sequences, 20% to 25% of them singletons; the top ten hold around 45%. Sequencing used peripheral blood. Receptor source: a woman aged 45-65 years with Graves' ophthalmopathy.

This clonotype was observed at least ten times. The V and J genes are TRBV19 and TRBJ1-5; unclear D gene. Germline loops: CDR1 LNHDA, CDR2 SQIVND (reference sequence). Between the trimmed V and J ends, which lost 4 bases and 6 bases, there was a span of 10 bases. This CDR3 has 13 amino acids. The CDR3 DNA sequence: TGTGCCAGTAGTAAATCGTCGGTTCAGCCCCAGCATTTT. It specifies CASSKSSVQPQHF.

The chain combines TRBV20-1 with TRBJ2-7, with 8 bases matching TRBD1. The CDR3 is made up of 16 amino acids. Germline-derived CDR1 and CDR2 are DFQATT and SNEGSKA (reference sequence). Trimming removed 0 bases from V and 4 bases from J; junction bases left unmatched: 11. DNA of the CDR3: TGCAGTGCTAGAGAATACAGGGGGTACTTTATGTACGAGCAGTACTTC. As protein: CSAREYRGYFMYEQYF.

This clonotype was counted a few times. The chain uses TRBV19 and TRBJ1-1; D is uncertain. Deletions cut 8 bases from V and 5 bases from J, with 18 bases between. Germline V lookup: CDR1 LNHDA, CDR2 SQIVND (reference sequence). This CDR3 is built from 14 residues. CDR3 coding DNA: TGTGCCAGTTCTGAGGGCCGGCTTGGGACTGAAGCTTTCTTT. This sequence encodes CASSEGRLGTEAFF.

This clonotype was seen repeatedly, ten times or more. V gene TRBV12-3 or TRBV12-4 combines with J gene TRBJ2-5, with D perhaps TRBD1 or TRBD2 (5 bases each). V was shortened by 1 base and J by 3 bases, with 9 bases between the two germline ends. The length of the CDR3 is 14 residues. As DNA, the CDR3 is TGTGCCAGCAGTTTAGGTGGGGGAAAAGAGACCCAGTACTTC. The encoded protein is CASSLGGGKETQYF.

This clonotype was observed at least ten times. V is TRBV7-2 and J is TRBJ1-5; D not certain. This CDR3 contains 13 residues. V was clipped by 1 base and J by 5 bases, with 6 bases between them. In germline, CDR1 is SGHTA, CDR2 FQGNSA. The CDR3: CASSLGEDQPQHF. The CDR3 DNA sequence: TGTGCCAGCAGCTTAGGGGAGGATCAGCCCCAGCATTTT.

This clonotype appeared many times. The CDR3 here is CSVERGQTTGTQYF. The CDR3 DNA reads TGCAGCGTTGAACGGGGACAGACTACGGGGACCCAGTACTTC. The chain carries TRBV29-1 and TRBJ2-5; 7 nucleotides line up with TRBD1. Germline V gene lookup returns CDR1 SQVTM and CDR2 ANQGSEA. The CDR3 covers 14 residues. The V and J ends lost 2 bases and 7 bases, in that order; junction bases with no gene match: 10.

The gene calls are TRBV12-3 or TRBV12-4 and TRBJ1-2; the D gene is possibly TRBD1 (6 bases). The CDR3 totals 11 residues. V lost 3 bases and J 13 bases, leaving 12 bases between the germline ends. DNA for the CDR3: TGTGCCAGCAGTTTGGGGACACGTGTCACCTTC. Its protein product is CASSLGTRVTF.

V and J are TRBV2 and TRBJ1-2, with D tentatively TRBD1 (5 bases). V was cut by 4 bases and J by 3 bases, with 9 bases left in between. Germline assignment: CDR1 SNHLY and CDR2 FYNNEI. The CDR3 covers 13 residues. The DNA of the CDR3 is TGTGCCAGCAGTGTTTTGGGGGACTATGGCTACACCTTC. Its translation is CASSVLGDYGYTF.

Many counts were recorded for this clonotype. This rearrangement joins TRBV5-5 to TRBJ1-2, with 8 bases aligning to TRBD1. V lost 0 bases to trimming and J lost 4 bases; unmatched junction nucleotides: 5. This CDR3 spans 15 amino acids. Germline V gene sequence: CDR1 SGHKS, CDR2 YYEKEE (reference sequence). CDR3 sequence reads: CASSLAFGTGYGYTF. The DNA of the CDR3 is TGTGCCAGCAGCTTGGCCTTTGGGACAGGCTATGGCTACACCTTC.

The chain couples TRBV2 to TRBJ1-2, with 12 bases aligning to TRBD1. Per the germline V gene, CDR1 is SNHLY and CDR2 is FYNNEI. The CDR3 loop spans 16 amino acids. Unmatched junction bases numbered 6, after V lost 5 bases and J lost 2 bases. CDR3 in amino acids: CASSHTGTGGNYGYTF. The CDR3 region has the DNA TGTGCCAGCAGTCATACCGGGACAGGGGGCAACTATGGCTACACCTTC.

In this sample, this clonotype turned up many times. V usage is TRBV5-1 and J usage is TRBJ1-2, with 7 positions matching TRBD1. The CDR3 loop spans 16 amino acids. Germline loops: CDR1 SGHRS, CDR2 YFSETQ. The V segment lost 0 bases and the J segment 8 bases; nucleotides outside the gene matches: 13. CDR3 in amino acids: CASSLDPSPGQRGYTF. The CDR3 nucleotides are TGCGCCAGCAGCTTGGATCCCTCCCCGGGACAGAGGGGCTACACCTTC.

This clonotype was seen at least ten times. The CDR3 DNA follows: TGTGCCAGCAGCCAGCGTGGGCACGAGCAGTACTTC. This translates into CASSQRGHEQYF. This chain connects TRBV6-1 to TRBJ2-7, with no clear D. The V gene lost 6 bases and the J gene lost 5 bases, with 11 bases spanning the gap. The CDR3 covers 12 residues. Germline CDR1 MNHNS, CDR2 SASEGT.

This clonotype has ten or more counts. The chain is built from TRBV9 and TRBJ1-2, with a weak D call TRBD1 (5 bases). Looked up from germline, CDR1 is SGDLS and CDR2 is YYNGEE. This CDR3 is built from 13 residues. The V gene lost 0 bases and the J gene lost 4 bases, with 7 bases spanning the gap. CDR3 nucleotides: TGTGCCAGCAGCGTAGGGGACCCCTATGGCTACACCTTC. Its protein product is CASSVGDPYGYTF.

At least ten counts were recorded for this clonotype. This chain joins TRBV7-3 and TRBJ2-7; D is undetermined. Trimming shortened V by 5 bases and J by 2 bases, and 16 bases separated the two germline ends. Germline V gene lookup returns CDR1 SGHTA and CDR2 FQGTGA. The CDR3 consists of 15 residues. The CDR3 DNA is TGTGCCAGCAGCCTACAAGTGGGGTCCCCCTACGAGCAGTACTTC. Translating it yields CASSLQVGSPYEQYF.

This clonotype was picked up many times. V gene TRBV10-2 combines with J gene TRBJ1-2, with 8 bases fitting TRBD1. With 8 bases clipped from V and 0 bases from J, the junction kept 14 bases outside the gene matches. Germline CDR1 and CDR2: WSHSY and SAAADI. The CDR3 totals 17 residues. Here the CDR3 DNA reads TGCGCCAGCTCGACGATAGGACAGGGATTTACTAACTATGGCTACACCTTC. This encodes CASSTIGQGFTNYGYTF.

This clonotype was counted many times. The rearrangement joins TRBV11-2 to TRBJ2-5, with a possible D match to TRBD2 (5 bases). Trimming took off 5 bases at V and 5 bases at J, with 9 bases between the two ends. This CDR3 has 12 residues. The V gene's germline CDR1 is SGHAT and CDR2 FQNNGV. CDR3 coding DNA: TGTGCCAGCAGCACCGGGGTGGAGACCCAGTACTTC. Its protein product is CASSTGVETQYF.

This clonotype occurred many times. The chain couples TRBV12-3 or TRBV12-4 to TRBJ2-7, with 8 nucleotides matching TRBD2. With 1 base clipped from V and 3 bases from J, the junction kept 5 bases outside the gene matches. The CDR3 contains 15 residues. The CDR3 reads CASSLGLSGSYEQYF. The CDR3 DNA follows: TGTGCCAGCAGTTTAGGTTTGAGCGGGAGCTACGAGCAGTACTTC.

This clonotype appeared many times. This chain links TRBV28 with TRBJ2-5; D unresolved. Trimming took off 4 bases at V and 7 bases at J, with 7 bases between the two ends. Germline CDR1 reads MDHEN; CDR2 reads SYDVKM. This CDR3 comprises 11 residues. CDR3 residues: CASSSKRTQYF. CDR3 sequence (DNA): TGTGCCAGCAGTTCCAAACGGACCCAGTACTTC.

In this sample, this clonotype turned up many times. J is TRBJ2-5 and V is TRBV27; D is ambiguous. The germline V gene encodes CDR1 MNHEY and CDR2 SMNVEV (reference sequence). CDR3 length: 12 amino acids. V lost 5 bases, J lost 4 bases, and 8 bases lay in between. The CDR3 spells CASSPPGETQYF. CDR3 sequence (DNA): TGTGCCAGCAGTCCCCCGGGAGAGACCCAGTACTTC.

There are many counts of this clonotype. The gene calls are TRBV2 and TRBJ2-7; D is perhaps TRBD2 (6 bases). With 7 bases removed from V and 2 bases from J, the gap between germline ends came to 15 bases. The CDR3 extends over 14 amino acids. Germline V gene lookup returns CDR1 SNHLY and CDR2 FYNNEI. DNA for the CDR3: TGTGCCAGCACTTGGGACCGCGGGACCTACGAGCAGTACTTC. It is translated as CASTWDRGTYEQYF.

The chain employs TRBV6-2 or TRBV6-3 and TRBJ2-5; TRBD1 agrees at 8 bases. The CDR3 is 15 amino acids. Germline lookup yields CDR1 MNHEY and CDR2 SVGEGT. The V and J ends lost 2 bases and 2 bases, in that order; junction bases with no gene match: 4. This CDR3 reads CASSYKDRVQETQYF. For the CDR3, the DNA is TGTGCCAGCAGTTACAAGGACAGGGTACAAGAGACCCAGTACTTC.

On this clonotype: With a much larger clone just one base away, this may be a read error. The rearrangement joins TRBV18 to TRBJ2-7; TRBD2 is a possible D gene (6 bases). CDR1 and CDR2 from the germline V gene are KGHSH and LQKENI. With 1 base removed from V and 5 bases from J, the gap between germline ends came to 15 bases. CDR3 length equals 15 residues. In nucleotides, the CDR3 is TGTGCCAGCTCACCACTCCCGGGACTGGGTGACGAGCAGTACTTC. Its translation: CASSPLPGLGDEQYF.

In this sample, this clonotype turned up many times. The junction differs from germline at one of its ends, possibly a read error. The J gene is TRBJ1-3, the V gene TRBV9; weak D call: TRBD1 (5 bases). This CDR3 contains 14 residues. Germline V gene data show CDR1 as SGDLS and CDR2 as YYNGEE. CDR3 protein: CASSGGTPGNTTYF. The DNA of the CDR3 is TGTGCCAGCAGCGGCGGGACTCCCGGAAACACCACATATTTT.

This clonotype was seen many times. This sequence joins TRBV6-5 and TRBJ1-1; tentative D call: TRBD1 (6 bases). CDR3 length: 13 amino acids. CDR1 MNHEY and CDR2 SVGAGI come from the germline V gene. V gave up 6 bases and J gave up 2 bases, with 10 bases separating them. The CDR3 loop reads CASRQQGNTEAFF. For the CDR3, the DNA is TGTGCCAGCAGGCAACAGGGTAACACTGAAGCTTTCTTT.

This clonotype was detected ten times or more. The CDR3 nucleotides are TGTGCCAGTAGAGGGGATTCGACCTACGAGCAGTACTTC. Translated: CASRGDSTYEQYF. This chain uses TRBV19 with TRBJ2-7, with D maybe TRBD1 (5 bases). Germline assignment: CDR1 LNHDA and CDR2 SQIVND (reference sequence). The CDR3 extends over 13 amino acids. V lost 6 bases to trimming and J lost 2 bases, with 11 bases between them.

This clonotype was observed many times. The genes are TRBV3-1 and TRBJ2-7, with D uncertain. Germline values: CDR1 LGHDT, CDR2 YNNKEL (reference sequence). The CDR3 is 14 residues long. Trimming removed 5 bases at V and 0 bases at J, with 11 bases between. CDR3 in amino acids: CASSYRLASYEQYF. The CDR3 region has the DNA TGTGCCAGCAGCTATCGACTGGCCTCCTACGAGCAGTACTTC.

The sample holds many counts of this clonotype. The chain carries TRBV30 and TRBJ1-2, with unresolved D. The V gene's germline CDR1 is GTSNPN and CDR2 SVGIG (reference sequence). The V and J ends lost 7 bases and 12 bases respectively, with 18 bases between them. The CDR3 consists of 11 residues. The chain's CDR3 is CASSGRAMNTF. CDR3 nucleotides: TGTGCCTCATCTGGGCGGGCGATGAACACCTTC.